The rows below give T cell receptor beta chains drawn from one sample of a study of blood T cell repertoires in COVID-19. Clones were sequenced by immunoSEQ multiplex PCR, and TCRdb holds only the in-frame ones, with some missing. Among around 280,000 clones, around 90% were seen once, and the ten largest hold 1.7%. Sequenced: PBMCs or T cells enriched from blood (not recorded which). These receptors originate from a woman aged 18-29 years with acute COVID-19. Each CDR3 is given with its conserved first and last residue. A D gene is named only where the DNA matches it firmly. Clone size, where shown, is once, few, many, or a class for clones that have expanded.

D gene,J gene,clone size,V gene,CDR3 protein
TRBD2,TRBJ2-1,.,TRBV10-3,CAIRDTGKSSGRGGNEQFF
TRBD1,TRBJ1-5,.,TRBV19,CASSRGQLNQPQHF
.,TRBJ2-1,.,TRBV7-8,CASSAPEGSAYNEQFF
.,TRBJ1-2,.,TRBV18,CASSPNNLDGYTF
TRBD2,TRBJ2-7,.,TRBV11-2,CASSFGLAGFSYEQYF
TRBD2,TRBJ2-1,.,TRBV19,CASRSGSWGREGNNEQFF
.,TRBJ1-2,.,TRBV5-4,CASSFKLGGRTRNTF
.,TRBJ2-1,.,TRBV6-5,CASSHRRNLYNEQFF
.,TRBJ1-2,.,TRBV2,CASSDWIAVYTF
TRBD2,TRBJ2-5,.,TRBV6-1,CASTSGTRKTETQYF
.,TRBJ2-3,.,TRBV5-5,CASSLSQSTDTQYF
.,TRBJ2-1,.,TRBV6-5,CASSYRGAGNNEQFF
TRBD2,TRBJ2-1,.,TRBV2,CASSESSGRLNEQFF
.,TRBJ2-1,.,TRBV19,CASSVPRTNDNEQFF
.,TRBJ2-6,.,TRBV6-5,CASRAGTSGANVLTF
.,TRBJ2-1,.,TRBV6-5,CASSYSPGLVDEQFF
TRBD2,TRBJ2-1,once,TRBV4-1,CASRLGLARYNEQFF
TRBD1,TRBJ2-1,.,TRBV7-8,CASSNRDRGSNEQFF
TRBD1,TRBJ2-7,.,TRBV4-2,CASSQGDRVGYEQYF
.,TRBJ1-1,.,TRBV5-6,CASSLSPTEAFF
.,TRBJ1-3,.,TRBV4-2,CASSSRIGDTIYF
.,TRBJ2-1,.,TRBV19,CASSIGAAGHYNEQFF
TRBD1,TRBJ2-7,.,TRBV4-1,CASSQGDSTYEQYF
.,TRBJ1-5,.,TRBV15,CATSRSYRDSNQPQHF
.,TRBJ2-7,.,TRBV27,CASSLWQGSKFYEQYF
TRBD1,TRBJ1-4,.,TRBV6-5,CASHGQAATNEKLFF
.,TRBJ2-7,.,TRBV19,CASSKGGRQGSYEQYF
TRBD2,TRBJ2-1,.,TRBV7-9,CASSPSTSGFDNEQFF
TRBD2,TRBJ2-3,.,TRBV7-2,CASSPWTSGSTDTQYF
.,TRBJ2-3,.,TRBV6-5,CACRGTGADTQYF
TRBD2,TRBJ2-2,.,TRBV4-3,CASSQGGRVTGELFF
TRBD1,TRBJ1-1,.,TRBV10-3,CAISGSKGALNTEAFF
.,TRBJ1-5,.,TRBV2,CASSIRPSNQPQHF
TRBD1,TRBJ1-4,.,TRBV19,CASSSRGSNEKLFF
.,TRBJ2-1,.,TRBV10-1,CASSSTTLNNEQFF
.,TRBJ1-6,.,TRBV7-8,CASSLFSYSSSYNSPLHF
.,TRBJ2-7,.,TRBV20-1,CSASRRAGPNRGEQYF
TRBD2,TRBJ2-3,few,TRBV30,CAWTGTSGRKWDTQYF
.,TRBJ2-7,.,TRBV5-5,CASSLESTRYEQYF
.,TRBJ2-7,.,TRBV6-6,CASSSDGDPYEQYF
TRBD2,TRBJ2-5,.,TRBV7-2,CASRLGLAQETQYF
.,TRBJ1-3,.,TRBV19,CASSTWRASGNTIYF
.,TRBJ2-3,.,TRBV5-3,CARTSSPRADTQYF
TRBD1,TRBJ2-1,.,TRBV30,CAWTGGAGNEQFF
.,TRBJ2-1,.,TRBV7-6,CASSLTQAVAGIGQFF